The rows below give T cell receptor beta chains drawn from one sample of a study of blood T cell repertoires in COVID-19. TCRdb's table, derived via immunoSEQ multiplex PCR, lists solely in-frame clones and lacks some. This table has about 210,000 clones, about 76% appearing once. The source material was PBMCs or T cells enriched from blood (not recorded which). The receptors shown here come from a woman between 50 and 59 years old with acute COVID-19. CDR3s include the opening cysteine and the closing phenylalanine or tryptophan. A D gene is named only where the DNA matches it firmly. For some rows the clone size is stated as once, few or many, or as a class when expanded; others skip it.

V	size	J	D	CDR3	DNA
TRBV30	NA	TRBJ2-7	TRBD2	CAWGSGMGGRQYF	TGTGCCTGGGGTAGCGGGATGGGGGGACGGCAGTACTTC
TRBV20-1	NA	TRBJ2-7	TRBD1	CSADRADEQYF	TGCAGTGCGGACAGGGCCGACGAGCAGTACTTC
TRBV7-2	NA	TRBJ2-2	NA	CASSPTGTLVTGELFF	TGTGCCAGCAGCCCGACCGGGACACTTGTCACCGGGGAGCTGTTTTTT
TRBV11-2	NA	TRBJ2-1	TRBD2	CASSPTRRLAGIDEQFF	TGTGCCAGCAGCCCTACTCGACGACTAGCGGGAATCGATGAGCAGTTCTTC
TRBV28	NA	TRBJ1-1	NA	CASSLAGAAEAFF	TGTGCCAGCAGTTTAGCGGGGGCGGCTGAAGCTTTCTTT
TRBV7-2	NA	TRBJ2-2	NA	CASSLALRGTGELFF	TGTGCCAGCAGCTTAGCGCTACGGGGGACCGGGGAGCTGTTTTTT
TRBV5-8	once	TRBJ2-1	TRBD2	CASSVGLAGASEQFF	TGTGCCAGCAGCGTGGGACTAGCGGGAGCATCTGAGCAGTTCTTC
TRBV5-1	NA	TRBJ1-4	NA	CASSPFGESTTNEKLFF	TGCGCCAGCAGCCCGTTCGGAGAGTCAACTACTAATGAAAAACTGTTTTTT
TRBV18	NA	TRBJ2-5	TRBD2	CASSPQGGGAETQYF	TGTGCCAGCTCACCACAAGGCGGGGGGGCCGAGACCCAGTACTTC
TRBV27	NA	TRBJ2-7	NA	CASSSRRGAPYEQYF	TGTGCCAGCAGTTCTCGGCGGGGTGCCCCCTACGAGCAGTACTTC
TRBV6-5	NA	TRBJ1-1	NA	CASSSLLDPEAFF	TGTGCCAGCAGTTCACTACTTGACCCTGAAGCTTTCTTT
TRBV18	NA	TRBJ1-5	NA	CASSPQGDSNQPQHF	TGTGCCAGCTCACCACAGGGGGATAGCAATCAGCCCCAGCATTTT
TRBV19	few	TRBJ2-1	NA	CASSIVQGPYNEQFF	TGTGCCAGTAGTATAGTACAGGGACCCTACAATGAGCAGTTCTTC
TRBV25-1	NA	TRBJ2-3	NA	CASSRVADTQYF	TGTGCCAGCAGCCGGGTCGCAGATACGCAGTATTTT
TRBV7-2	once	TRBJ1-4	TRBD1	CASSLFATGANEKLFF	TGTGCCAGCAGCTTATTCGCCACAGGGGCTAATGAAAAACTGTTTTTT
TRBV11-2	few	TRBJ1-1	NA	CASRRPTGPLTEAFF	TGTGCCAGCAGACGCCCGACAGGTCCCCTCACTGAAGCTTTCTTT
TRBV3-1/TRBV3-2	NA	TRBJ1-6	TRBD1	CASSQGQGASSSPLHF	TGTGCCAGCAGCCAGGGACAGGGGGCGAGTAGTTCACCCCTCCACTTT
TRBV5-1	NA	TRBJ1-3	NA	CASSATGNSGNTIYF	TGCGCCAGCAGCGCAACAGGGAACTCTGGAAACACCATATATTTT
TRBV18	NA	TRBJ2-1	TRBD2	CASSPQLAGDSYNEQFF	TGTGCCAGCTCACCACAACTAGCGGGGGACTCCTACAATGAGCAGTTCTTC
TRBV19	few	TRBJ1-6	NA	CASSIWTDNSPLHF	TGTGCCAGTAGTATCTGGACAGATAATTCACCCCTCCACTTT
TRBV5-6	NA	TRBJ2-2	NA	CASSLVSQRPTGELFF	TGTGCCAGCAGCTTGGTATCCCAGCGCCCTACCGGGGAGCTGTTTTTT
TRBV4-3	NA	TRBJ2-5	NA	CASSRAYQETQYF	TGCGCCAGCAGCCGGGCGTACCAAGAGACCCAGTACTTC
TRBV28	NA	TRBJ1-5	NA	CASSLQGIINQPQHF	TGTGCCAGCAGTTTACAGGGAATAATTAATCAGCCCCAGCATTTT
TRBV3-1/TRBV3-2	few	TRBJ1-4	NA	CASSQERDTFFEKLFF	TGTGCCAGCAGCCAAGAACGTGACACCTTTTTTGAAAAACTGTTTTTT
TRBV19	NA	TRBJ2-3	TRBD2	CASSISGGPTDTQYF	TGTGCCAGTAGTATAAGCGGGGGCCCCACAGATACGCAGTATTTT
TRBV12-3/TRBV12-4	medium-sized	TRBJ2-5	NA	CASSSPLETQYF	TGTGCCAGCAGTTCCCCTTTAGAGACCCAGTACTTC
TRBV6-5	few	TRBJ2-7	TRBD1	CASSRDRGGYEQYF	TGTGCCAGCAGTCGGGACAGGGGCGGGTACGAGCAGTACTTC
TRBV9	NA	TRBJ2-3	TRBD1	CASSVDDRGRDTQYF	TGTGCCAGCAGCGTAGACGACAGGGGGAGGGATACGCAGTATTTT
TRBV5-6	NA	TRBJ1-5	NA	CASSFSGSGLSMPQHF	TGTGCCAGCAGCTTTTCCGGGTCTGGTTTGAGTATGCCCCAGCATTTT
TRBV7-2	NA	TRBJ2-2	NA	CASSPPGTTNTGELFF	TGTGCCAGCAGCCCCCCCGGGACAACGAACACCGGGGAGCTGTTTTTT
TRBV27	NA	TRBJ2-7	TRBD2	CASSLKREVAYEQYF	TGTGCCAGCAGTTTAAAGCGGGAGGTGGCCTACGAGCAGTACTTC
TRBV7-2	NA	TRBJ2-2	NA	CASSSPGNTGELFF	TGTGCCAGCAGCTCTCCAGGGAACACCGGGGAGCTGTTTTTT
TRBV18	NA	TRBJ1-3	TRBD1	CASSPQGQAGNTIYF	TGTGCCAGCTCACCACAGGGACAGGCTGGAAACACCATATATTTT
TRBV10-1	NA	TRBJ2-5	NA	CASSSYQETQYF	TGCGCCAGCAGTTCTTACCAAGAGACCCAGTACTTC
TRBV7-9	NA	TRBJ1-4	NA	CASPTGADEKLFF	TGTGCCAGCCCGACAGGCGCGGATGAAAAACTGTTTTTT
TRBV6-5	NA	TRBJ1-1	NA	CASSYTPGGEPERAFF	TGTGCCAGCAGTTACACCCCTGGGGGGGAGCCCGAGAGAGCTTTCTTT
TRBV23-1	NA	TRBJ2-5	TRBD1	CASSLYRGTEFIETQYF	TGCGCCAGCAGCCTATACAGGGGCACCGAGTTCATAGAGACCCAGTACTTC
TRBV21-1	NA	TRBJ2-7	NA	CASSNRPDRTAYEQYF	TGTGCCAGCAGCAATCGCCCGGACAGGACCGCCTACGAGCAGTACTTC